The 25 T cell receptor beta chains given below trace back to one sample, sequenced in a study of T cells in Graves' hyperthyroidism and ophthalmopathy. TCR beta CDR3 sequences were amplified from RNA transcripts. Carried out on the TCR CDR3, a first-round RT-PCR used the HTBI primer set. MiXCR, run by TCRdb on the multiplex PCR reads, gives a single entry per CDR3 protein. The sample includes around 350,000 distinct CDR3 sequences, around 15% of them seen just once. What was sequenced was blood. The receptor source for this set is a woman aged 55-75 years with Graves' ophthalmopathy.

This clonotype was seen ten or more times. The CDR3 coding sequence is TGTGCCACCCGGGTGAGCGGGAGGCCGCCGTCCTACAATGAGCAGTTCTTC. Protein sequence: CATRVSGRPPSYNEQFF. The chain carries TRBV12-3 or TRBV12-4 and TRBJ2-1; 9 nucleotides line up with TRBD2. CDR3 size: 17 residues. V lost 10 bases and J lost 1; bases outside the gene matches: 14.

As to this clonotype: Here the CDR3 omits its conserved ending phenylalanine or tryptophan, so a read error is the likely source. The chain recombines TRBV5-1 with TRBJ2-7; D perhaps matches TRBD2 (5 bases). Germline CDR1 and CDR2: SGHRS and YFSETQ. There are 13 residues in the CDR3. CDR3 coding DNA: TGTGCCAGCAGCTCAGCGGCGGAATACGAGCAGTACCTC. It yields the protein CASSSAAEYEQYL.

This chain uses TRBV29-1 with TRBJ1-1; D is uncertain. With 7 bases removed from V and 3 bases from J, the gap between germline ends came to 15 bases. This CDR3 is built from 13 residues. Germline CDR1 and CDR2: SQVTM and ANQGSEA. The CDR3 here is CSAGLREYTEAFF. The CDR3, as DNA: TGCAGCGCTGGCCTTAGGGAGTACACTGAAGCTTTCTTT.

This clonotype was detected many times. This chain connects TRBV6-6 to TRBJ2-1; D gene uncertain. The germline V gene encodes CDR1 MNHNY and CDR2 SVGAGI (reference sequence). The CDR3 covers 13 residues. Trimming took off 0 bases at V and 5 bases at J, with 5 bases between the two ends. The CDR3 coding sequence is TGTGCCAGCAGTTACTCGAGGAACAATGAGCAGTTCTTC. Translation: CASSYSRNNEQFF.

This clonotype was detected ten times or more. This sequence joins TRBV12-3 or TRBV12-4 and TRBJ2-7, with TRBD2 matching over 7 bases. V lost 2 bases, J lost 2 bases, and 9 bases stayed unmatched. This CDR3 spans 16 amino acids. The DNA of the CDR3 is TGTGCCAGCAGTTTAAATAGAGCGGGACCCGCCTACGAGCAGTACTTC. Amino acids: CASSLNRAGPAYEQYF.

There are many counts of this clonotype. This chain uses TRBV2 with TRBJ1-1; TRBD1 might be the D (5 bases). This CDR3 region has 13 residues. Trimming took off 6 bases at V and 1 base at J, with 9 bases between the two ends. Germline values: CDR1 SNHLY, CDR2 FYNNEI. DNA of the CDR3: TGTGCCAGCAGGAAGACAGAGAACACTGAAGCTTTCTTT. Encoded protein: CASRKTENTEAFF.

This clonotype was seen at least ten times. The rearrangement links TRBV7-9 to TRBJ2-3, with unresolved D. This CDR3 has 14 amino acids. The V end lost 5 bases, the J end lost 4 bases, and 13 bases lay between the germline ends. Germline-derived CDR1 and CDR2 are SEHNR and FQNEAQ (reference sequence). The CDR3 reads CASSPATIADTQYF. The CDR3 DNA reads as TGTGCCAGCAGCCCCGCCACCATCGCAGATACGCAGTATTTT.

This clonotype occurred many times. V usage is TRBV7-2 and J usage is TRBJ2-1, with 9 bases matching TRBD1. The CDR3 runs to 17 residues. Germline assignment: CDR1 SGHTA and CDR2 FQGNSA. With V trimmed by 5 bases and J by 0 bases, 8 bases remained unmatched. The chain's CDR3 is CASSKTGGPSSYNEQFF. The CDR3 nucleotides read TGTGCCAGCAGCAAAACAGGGGGCCCTAGCTCCTACAATGAGCAGTTCTTC.

There are many counts of this clonotype. This chain uses TRBV27 with TRBJ2-7; 9 bases are shared with TRBD2. This CDR3 has 15 amino acids. V shed 7 bases and J 6 bases; nucleotides not matched to a gene: 13. The germline V gene encodes CDR1 MNHEY and CDR2 SMNVEV (reference sequence). The CDR3 DNA reads TGTGCCAGCACGAGGACGGGACTAGCATCTCTCGAGCAGTACTTC. The encoded protein is CASTRTGLASLEQYF.

This clonotype was found many times. J is TRBJ2-7 and V is TRBV6-5; D gene uncertain. The V gene lost 2 bases and the J gene lost 1 base, with 12 bases spanning the gap. The germline V gene encodes CDR1 MNHEY and CDR2 SVGAGI. This CDR3 contains 15 residues. This CDR3 is CASSYQSDLSYEQYF. The CDR3 bases are TGTGCCAGCAGTTACCAGAGTGATCTTTCCTACGAGCAGTACTTC.

A few counts support this clonotype. The V and J genes are TRBV10-3 and TRBJ2-3; 8 bases fit TRBD1. Germline CDR1 and CDR2: ENHRY and SYGVKD. V dropped 2 bases and J dropped 0; count of bases not matched to a gene: 1. The CDR3 contains 15 residues. The CDR3 spells CAISENRGSTDTQYF. The DNA for the CDR3 is TGTGCCATCAGTGAGAACAGGGGGAGCACAGATACGCAGTATTTT.

This clonotype was counted ten times or more. The chain recombines TRBV28 with TRBJ2-3; 8 bases agree with TRBD2. Looked up from germline, CDR1 is MDHEN and CDR2 is SYDVKM. The V and J ends lost 2 bases and 10 bases, in that order; junction bases with no gene match: 5. The CDR3 length is 13 residues. CDR3 protein: CASSLGGTSAQYF. The CDR3 bases are TGTGCCAGCAGTTTAGGGGGGACTAGTGCGCAGTATTTT.

The chain has TRBV15 and TRBJ2-3, with 7 bases that match TRBD2. The length of the CDR3 is 15 residues. Unmatched junction bases numbered 6, after V lost 1 base and J lost 5 bases. Germline assignment: CDR1 LNHNV and CDR2 YYDKDF (reference sequence). CDR3 DNA sequence: TGTGCCACCAGCAGAGGAGGCGGGAGTGGAGATACGCAGTATTTT. Translated: CATSRGGGSGDTQYF.

There are many counts of this clonotype. V gene TRBV7-2 combines with J gene TRBJ2-1; 8 bases map to TRBD2. J gave up 0 bases and V 7 bases, and 5 bases lay outside the gene matches. The CDR3 has 15 amino acids. The V gene's germline CDR1 is SGHTA and CDR2 FQGNSA. This chain's CDR3 is CASTLRGGSYNEQFF. The CDR3 coding sequence is TGTGCCAGCACCCTCCGGGGGGGCTCCTACAATGAGCAGTTCTTC.

This clonotype was found many times. This chain joins TRBV18 and TRBJ1-5; 7 nucleotides align to TRBD1. The trim removed 3 bases at V and 3 bases at J, leaving 5 bases unmatched. Germline V gene sequence: CDR1 KGHSH, CDR2 LQKENI. The CDR3 is 15 amino acids. The CDR3 DNA sequence: TGTGCCAGCTCACCCCGGGACAGCAACAATCAGCCCCAGCATTTT. Translated: CASSPRDSNNQPQHF.

This clonotype was recorded at least ten times. This sequence joins TRBV20-1 and TRBJ2-1; the D is unclear. Trimming removed 5 bases at V and 8 bases at J, with 19 bases between. This CDR3 is built from 14 residues. Germline V gene lookup returns CDR1 DFQATT and CDR2 SNEGSKA (reference sequence). CDR3: CSAARSGFNDEQFF. In DNA form, the CDR3 reads TGCAGTGCTGCCAGGTCAGGTTTTAACGATGAGCAGTTCTTC.

The sample holds many counts of this clonotype. The rearrangement joins TRBV12-3 or TRBV12-4 to TRBJ2-7; D perhaps matches TRBD1 (6 bases). The V and J ends lost 5 bases and 6 bases respectively, with 17 bases between them. The CDR3 is 14 amino acids. The CDR3 DNA sequence: TGTGCCAGCAGTAACAGGGAATCTTCTCCCGAGCAGTACTTC. Protein product: CASSNRESSPEQYF.

The CDR3 protein is CASSLDPGTGRYEQYF. The CDR3 DNA follows: TGTGCCAGCAGCTTAGATCCCGGGACAGGGAGGTACGAGCAGTACTTC. The chain has TRBV11-2 and TRBJ2-7; 9 bases map to TRBD1. CDR1 and CDR2 (germline): SGHAT, FQNNGV. V shed 0 bases and J 4 bases; nucleotides not matched to a gene: 7. This CDR3 comprises 16 residues.

This clonotype has more than one count but fewer than ten. The chain is built from TRBV6-2 or TRBV6-3 and TRBJ1-6, with D possibly matching TRBD1 (6 bases). The CDR3 extends over 16 amino acids. Germline CDR1 is MNHEY and CDR2 is SVGEGT. V was pared by 6 bases and J by 0 bases, with 12 bases between. The CDR3 loop reads CASREQGSSYNSPLHF. CDR3 sequence (DNA): TGTGCCAGCAGGGAACAGGGAAGCTCCTATAATTCACCCCTCCACTTT.

The V gene is TRBV10-2, the J gene TRBJ2-1; D ambiguous. This CDR3 comprises 10 residues. Germline values: CDR1 WSHSY, CDR2 SAAADI. V was pared by 8 bases and J by 5 bases, with 4 bases between. Written as DNA, the CDR3 is TGCGCCAGCGCAGACAATGAGCAGTTCTTC. This codes for CASADNEQFF.

This clonotype was recorded at least ten times. This chain links TRBV2 with TRBJ2-2; no definite D call. CDR1 and CDR2 (germline): SNHLY, FYNNEI. The V end was cut by 9 bases, the J end by 3 bases, with 8 bases between. This CDR3 has 12 amino acids. The CDR3: CASRIYTGELFF. The CDR3 DNA reads as TGTGCCAGTCGGATCTACACCGGGGAGCTGTTTTTT.

J is TRBJ2-1 and V is TRBV9, with D perhaps TRBD2 (7 bases). This CDR3 contains 16 residues. Trimming removed 3 bases at V and 5 bases at J, with 18 bases between. The germline V gene has CDR1 SGDLS and CDR2 YYNGEE. In DNA, the CDR3 is TGTGCCAGCAGCGCCACGGGGGCTAGCGGTAACAATGAGCAGTTCTTC. It codes for CASSATGASGNNEQFF.

This clonotype has at least ten counts. The rearrangement uses TRBV28 and TRBJ1-4, with a weak D call TRBD1 (6 bases). The V end was cut by 3 bases, the J end by 5 bases, with 10 bases between. This CDR3 spans 14 amino acids. CDR1 and CDR2 from the germline V gene are MDHEN and SYDVKM. The CDR3 DNA follows: TGTGCCAGCAGTTTTCGGACAGTGAATGAAAAACTGTTTTTT. The encoded protein is CASSFRTVNEKLFF.

This clonotype was counted at least ten times. The gene calls are TRBV7-3 and TRBJ2-4; no clear D gene. V lost 3 bases and J lost 1, with 4 bases in between. Germline CDR1 SGHTA, CDR2 FQGTGA. The CDR3 covers 13 residues. The CDR3 sequence is CASSLGAKNIQYF. The DNA for the CDR3 is TGTGCCAGCAGCTTGGGGGCCAAAAACATTCAGTACTTC.

There are many counts of this clonotype. The V gene is TRBV3-1, the J gene TRBJ2-7; 7 bases are shared with TRBD2. Unmatched junction bases numbered 9, after V lost 0 bases and J lost 7 bases. From germline, CDR1 is LGHDT and CDR2 YNNKEL (reference sequence). The CDR3 is 15 residues long. The CDR3 nucleotides are TGTGCCAGCAGCCAAGAGAGGCGGGAGCCGGGGGAGCAGTACTTC. Its translation is CASSQERREPGEQYF.